One sample yielded the 18 T cell receptor beta chains listed below, sequenced in a study of cytomegalovirus exposure and HLA in healthy donors (dated by TCRdb to the late 2010s). Libraries were constructed by the immunoSEQ multiplex PCR assay. For the multiplex PCR, a mixture combining 60 forward primers for TCR Vbeta segments and 13 reverse primers for TCR Jbeta segments was used. Entries here come from immuneACCESS through TCRdb and include only in-frame sequences with V and J called. Some clones fail to appear in such tables; in the studies checked, an unresolved V gene covers under half of the shortfall, and the cause of the remainder is unknown. The sample profile shows 150,000 or so clones; over 60% of them were found once. Together, the top ten hold 10% to 15% of the sample. The sequenced material came from PBMCs. These receptors all come from a man aged 35-49 years in good health and CMV-seropositive.

V is TRBV7-2 and J is TRBJ1-1; possibly TRBD1 for D (6 bases). CDR1 and CDR2 (germline): SGHTA, FQGNSA. The CDR3 consists of 13 residues. V was clipped by 4 bases and J by 6 bases, with 12 bases between them. CDR3 sequence reads: CASSSQGNAEAFF. The CDR3 bases are TGTGCCAGCAGCTCACAGGGTAACGCTGAAGCTTTCTTT.

The chain employs TRBV18 and TRBJ1-1, with D tentatively TRBD1 (5 bases). V was clipped by 5 bases and J by 6 bases, with 7 bases between them. This CDR3 is built from 11 residues. CDR1 and CDR2 from the germline V gene are KGHSH and LQKENI. DNA of the CDR3: TGTGCCAGCTCAAGGGACTCTGAAGCTTTCTTT. This translates into CASSRDSEAFF.

This chain joins TRBV5-4 and TRBJ2-5, with 8 bases identical to TRBD2. Germline V gene sequence: CDR1 SGHNT, CDR2 YYREEE (reference sequence). J lost 1 base, V lost 4 bases, and 3 bases had no gene match. CDR3 length: 14 residues. The CDR3 reads CASSPTSGQETQYF. DNA of the CDR3: TGTGCCAGCAGCCCTACTAGCGGCCAAGAGACCCAGTACTTC. The whole variable domain, filled in from reference TRBV5-4 and TRBJ2-5, reads ETGVTQSPTHLIKTRGQQVTLRCSSQSGHNTVSWYQQALGQGPQFIFQYYREEENGRGNFPPRFSGLQFPNYSSELNVNALELDDSALYLCASSPTSGQETQYFGPGTRLLVL.

J is TRBJ2-1 and V is TRBV4-2; the D gene is possibly TRBD2 (5 bases). The CDR3 has 15 residues. Germline CDR1 is LGHNA and CDR2 is YNFKEQ. The V gene lost 1 base and the J gene lost 10 bases, with 17 bases spanning the gap. DNA of the CDR3: TGTGCCAGCAGCCAAGGTCCTACTAGTCCATTCGAGCAGTTCTTC. Translated: CASSQGPTSPFEQFF.

V gene TRBV29-1 combines with J gene TRBJ2-4, with D unresolved. From germline, CDR1 is SQVTM and CDR2 ANQGSEA. This CDR3 has 14 amino acids. Trimming shortened V by 5 bases and J by 3 bases, and 14 bases separated the two germline ends. CDR3 coding DNA: TGCAGCGTTCCATCTAGTGTTGGCAAAAACATTCAGTACTTC. Its protein is CSVPSSVGKNIQYF. Variable domain in full (rest from reference TRBV29-1 and TRBJ2-4): SAVISQKPSRDICQRGTSLTIQCQVDSQVTMMFWYRQQPGQSLTLIATANQGSEATYESGFVIDKFPISRPNLTFSTLTVSNMSPEDSSIYLCSVPSSVGKNIQYFGAGTRLSVL.

Comments on this clone: A read error may explain this, as a much larger clone is one base away. The chain recombines TRBV6-1 with TRBJ1-1; no clear D gene. V lost 8 bases, J lost 1 base, and 5 bases lay in between. The germline V gene has CDR1 MNHNS and CDR2 SASEGT. This CDR3 has 11 residues. CDR3 bases: TGTGCCAGCGGGCGGAACACTGAAGCTTTCTTT. Its protein product is CASGRNTEAFF.

The CDR3 protein is CASSKKSGGTGSYEQYF. CDR3 bases: TGTGCCAGCAGCAAAAAGTCAGGGGGGACCGGCTCCTACGAGCAGTACTTC. The chain combines TRBV5-4 with TRBJ2-7; D is perhaps TRBD1 (7 bases). The CDR3 covers 17 residues. Germline CDR1 SGHNT, CDR2 YYREEE (reference sequence). The ends were cut back, 4 bases at V and 0 bases at J, with 20 bases in the middle.

The CDR3 nucleotides read TGTGCCAGCTCACAGACAGGGGCTGGAAACACCATATATTTT. It is translated as CASSQTGAGNTIYF. V usage is TRBV18 and J usage is TRBJ1-3; 8 nucleotides line up with TRBD1. CDR1 and CDR2 from the germline V gene are KGHSH and LQKENI. The CDR3 loop spans 14 amino acids. The ends lost 4 bases at V and 2 bases at J; junction bases unmatched: 1.

This chain connects TRBV5-1 to TRBJ1-4; TRBD1 matches at 7 bases. Trimming removed 0 bases from V and 7 bases from J; junction bases left unmatched: 6. CDR3 length equals 15 residues. Germline V lookup: CDR1 SGHRS, CDR2 YFSETQ. CDR3 DNA: TGCGCCAGCAGCTTGGAAGGGGGCCGGGTTGAAAAACTGTTTTTT. Translating it yields CASSLEGGRVEKLFF. Based on the CDR3 plus reference TRBV5-1 and TRBJ1-4, the full variable domain is KAGVTQTPRYLIKTRGQQVTLSCSPISGHRSVSWYQQTPGQGLQFLFEYFSETQRNKGNFPGRFSGRQFSNSRSEMNVSTLELGDSALYLCASSLEGGRVEKLFFGSGTQLSVL.

The rearrangement links TRBV6-1 to TRBJ1-5; D gene ambiguous. The germline gives CDR1 MNHNS, CDR2 SASEGT. CDR3 size: 13 residues. V lost 7 bases and J lost 3, with 10 bases in between. The CDR3 coding sequence is TGTGCCAGCATGATCTCTAACAATCAGCCCCAGCATTTT. Translation gives CASMISNNQPQHF.

V gene TRBV7-9 combines with J gene TRBJ2-1; 10 bases fit TRBD2. Germline loops: CDR1 SEHNR, CDR2 FQNEAQ (reference sequence). V was pared by 5 bases and J by 7 bases, with 8 bases of the junction left unmatched. This CDR3 contains 15 residues. This chain's CDR3 is CASSTSGRARNEQFF. The CDR3 coding sequence is TGTGCCAGCAGCACAAGCGGGAGGGCCCGGAATGAGCAGTTCTTC.

This rearrangement joins TRBV2 to TRBJ1-1; D gene unclear. Between the trimmed V and J ends, which lost 6 bases and 4 bases, there was a span of 21 bases. This CDR3 is built from 16 residues. Germline CDR1 is SNHLY and CDR2 is FYNNEI. In DNA, the CDR3 is TGTGCCAGCAGCGGAGGGTGGGGAGATGGTGGCACTGAAGCTTTCTTT. This sequence encodes CASSGGWGDGGTEAFF. Complete variable domain (other parts from reference TRBV2 and TRBJ1-1): EPEVTQTPSHQVTQMGQEVILRCVPISNHLYFYWYRQILGQKVEFLVSFYNNEISEKSEIFDDQFSVERPDGSNFTLKIRSTKLEDSAMYFCASSGGWGDGGTEAFFGQGTRLTVV.

This chain connects TRBV5-5 to TRBJ1-2; 11 positions agree with TRBD1. From germline, CDR1 is SGHKS and CDR2 YYEKEE (reference sequence). The V segment lost 4 bases and the J segment 5 bases; nucleotides outside the gene matches: 4. This CDR3 spans 14 amino acids. The CDR3 DNA reads TGTGCCAGCAGCAACCGGGACAGGGGGTATGGCTACACCTTC. Its translation is CASSNRDRGYGYTF. The complete variable domain, with remaining parts taken from reference TRBV5-5 and TRBJ1-2, reads DAGVTQSPTHLIKTRGQQVTLRCSPISGHKSVSWYQQVLGQGPQFIFQYYEKEERGRGNFPDRFSARQFPNYSSELNVNALLLGDSALYLCASSNRDRGYGYTFGSGTRLTVV.

This clone has only a few counts. The gene calls are TRBV5-4 and TRBJ2-2; D uncertain. Trimming took off 7 bases at V and 0 bases at J, with 16 bases between the two ends. CDR1 and CDR2 (germline): SGHNT, YYREEE (reference sequence). This CDR3 is built from 16 residues. The CDR3 here is CASSHYPETNTGELFF. The CDR3 bases are TGTGCCAGCTCCCATTACCCGGAGACGAACACCGGGGAGCTGTTTTTT.

In regard to this clone: At one end, the junction sequence differs from germline, possibly due to a read error. V gene TRBV7-9 combines with J gene TRBJ1-1; D possibly corresponds to TRBD1 (5 bases). CDR3 length: 13 amino acids. Germline values: CDR1 SEHNR, CDR2 FQNEAQ (reference sequence). The DNA for the CDR3 is TGTTCCAGCAGCTCCCATGGGGCGACTGAAGCTTTCTTT. It specifies CSSSSHGATEAFF.

In DNA form, the CDR3 reads TGTGCCAGCAGCACAACAGGGGCCAACACCGGGGAGCTGTTTTTT. Protein product: CASSTTGANTGELFF. This chain joins TRBV7-3 and TRBJ2-2; 7 nucleotides match TRBD1. V was clipped by 5 bases and J by 2 bases; unmatched bases: 5. The CDR3 extends over 15 amino acids. Germline CDR1 and CDR2: SGHTA and FQGTGA.

The V and J genes are TRBV5-6 and TRBJ1-1, with 8 nucleotides matching TRBD1. CDR1 and CDR2 (germline): SGHDT, YYEEEE. The CDR3 runs 14 residues. The junction had 3 bases not matched to a gene; V was cut back by 2 bases and J by 3 bases. The CDR3 loop is CASSLPGQDTEAFF. The DNA for the CDR3 is TGTGCCAGCAGCTTACCGGGACAGGACACTGAAGCTTTCTTT.

This clone was seen once. The rearrangement uses TRBV7-8 and TRBJ2-3; 12 positions match TRBD2. Germline CDR1 and CDR2: SGHVS and FQNEAQ. This CDR3 is built from 20 residues. The ends lost 0 bases at V and 2 bases at J; junction bases unmatched: 12. The CDR3 DNA sequence: TGTGCCAGCAGCTTAGCTTTCCTAGCGGGAGGGCCGATAAACACAGATACGCAGTATTTT. Its translation is CASSLAFLAGGPINTDTQYF.